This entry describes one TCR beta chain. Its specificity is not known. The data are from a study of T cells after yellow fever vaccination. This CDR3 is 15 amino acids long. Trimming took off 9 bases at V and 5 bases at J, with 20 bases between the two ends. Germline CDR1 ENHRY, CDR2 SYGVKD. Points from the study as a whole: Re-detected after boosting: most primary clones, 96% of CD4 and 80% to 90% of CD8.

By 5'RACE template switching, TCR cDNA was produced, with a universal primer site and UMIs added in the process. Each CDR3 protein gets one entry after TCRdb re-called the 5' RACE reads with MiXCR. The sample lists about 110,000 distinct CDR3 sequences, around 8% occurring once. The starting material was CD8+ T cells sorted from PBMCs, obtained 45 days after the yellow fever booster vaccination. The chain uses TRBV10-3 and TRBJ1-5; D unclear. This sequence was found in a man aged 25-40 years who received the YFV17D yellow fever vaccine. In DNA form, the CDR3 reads TGTGCCATGGGCCCTGGAGGTGACGAGGATCAGCCCCAGCATTTT. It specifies CAMGPGGDEDQPQHF.